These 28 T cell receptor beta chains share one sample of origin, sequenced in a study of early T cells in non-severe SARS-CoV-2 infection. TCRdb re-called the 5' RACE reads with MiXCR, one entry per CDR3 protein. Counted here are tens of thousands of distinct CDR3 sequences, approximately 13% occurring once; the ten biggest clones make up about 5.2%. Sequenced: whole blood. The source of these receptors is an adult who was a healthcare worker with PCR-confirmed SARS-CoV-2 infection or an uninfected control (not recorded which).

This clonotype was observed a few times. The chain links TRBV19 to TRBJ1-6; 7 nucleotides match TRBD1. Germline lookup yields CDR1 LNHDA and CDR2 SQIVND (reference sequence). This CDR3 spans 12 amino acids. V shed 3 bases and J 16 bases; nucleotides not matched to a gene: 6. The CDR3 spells CASSIAGQLLHF. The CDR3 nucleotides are TGTGCCAGTAGTATCGCGGGACAGTTGCTCCACTTT.

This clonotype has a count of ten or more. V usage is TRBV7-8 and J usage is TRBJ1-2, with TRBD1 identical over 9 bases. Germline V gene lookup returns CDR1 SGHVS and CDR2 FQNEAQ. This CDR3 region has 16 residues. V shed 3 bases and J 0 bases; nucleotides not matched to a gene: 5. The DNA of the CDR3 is TGTGCCAGCAGCTTCCGGACAGGGGATACTAACTATGGCTACACCTTC. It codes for CASSFRTGDTNYGYTF.

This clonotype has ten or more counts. Here the CDR3 DNA reads TGCGCCAGCAGCTTGACAGGGGACACTGAAGCTTTCTTT. Protein product: CASSLTGDTEAFF. This sequence joins TRBV5-1 and TRBJ1-1, with TRBD1 matching over 7 bases. CDR1 SGHRS and CDR2 YFSETQ come from the germline V gene. Germline trimming cut 1 base from V and 3 bases from J; bases unmatched to any gene: 0. The CDR3 runs to 13 residues.

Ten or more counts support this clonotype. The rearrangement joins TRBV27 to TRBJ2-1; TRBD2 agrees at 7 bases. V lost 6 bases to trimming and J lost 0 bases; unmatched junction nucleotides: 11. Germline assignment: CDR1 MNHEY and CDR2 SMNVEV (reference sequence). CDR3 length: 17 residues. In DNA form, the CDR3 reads TGTGCCAGCAGGCCTACTAGCGCGAAAAGCTCCTACAATGAGCAGTTCTTC. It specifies CASRPTSAKSSYNEQFF.

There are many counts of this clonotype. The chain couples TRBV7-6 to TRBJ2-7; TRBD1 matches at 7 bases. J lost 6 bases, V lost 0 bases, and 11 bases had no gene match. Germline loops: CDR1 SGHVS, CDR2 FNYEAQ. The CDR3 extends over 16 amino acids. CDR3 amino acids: CASSLALRTGDGEQYF. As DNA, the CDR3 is TGTGCCAGCAGCTTAGCACTGCGAACAGGGGATGGCGAGCAGTACTTC.

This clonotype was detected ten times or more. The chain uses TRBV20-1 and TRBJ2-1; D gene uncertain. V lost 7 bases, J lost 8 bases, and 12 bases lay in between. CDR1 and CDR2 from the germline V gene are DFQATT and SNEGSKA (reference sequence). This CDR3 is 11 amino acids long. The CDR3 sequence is CSVQSGDEQFF. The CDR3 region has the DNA TGCAGTGTCCAAAGTGGAGATGAGCAGTTCTTC.

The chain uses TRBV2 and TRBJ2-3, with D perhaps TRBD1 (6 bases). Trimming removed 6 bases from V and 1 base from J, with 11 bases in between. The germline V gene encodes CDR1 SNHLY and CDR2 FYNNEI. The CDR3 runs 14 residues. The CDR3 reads CASSRDIRTDTQYF. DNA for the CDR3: TGTGCCAGCAGCCGGGACATCCGCACAGATACGCAGTATTTT.

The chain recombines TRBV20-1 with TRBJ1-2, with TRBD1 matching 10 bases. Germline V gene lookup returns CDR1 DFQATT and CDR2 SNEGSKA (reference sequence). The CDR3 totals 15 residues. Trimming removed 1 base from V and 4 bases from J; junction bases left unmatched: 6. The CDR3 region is CSARVPGQGIYGYTF. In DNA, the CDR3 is TGCAGTGCTAGAGTTCCGGGACAGGGGATCTATGGCTACACCTTC.

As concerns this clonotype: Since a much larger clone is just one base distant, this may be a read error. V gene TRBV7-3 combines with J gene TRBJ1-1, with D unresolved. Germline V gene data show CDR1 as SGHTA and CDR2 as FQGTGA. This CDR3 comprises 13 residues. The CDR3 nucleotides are TGTGCCAGCGGCTTAAAGGTGAACACTGAAGCTTTCTTT. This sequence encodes CASGLKVNTEAFF.

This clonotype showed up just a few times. The CDR3 DNA reads TGTGCTAGTGCCCCAATCGACCTTCGGGACTACGAGCAGTACTTC. Residues: CASAPIDLRDYEQYF. V gene TRBV12-5 combines with J gene TRBJ2-7; D is perhaps TRBD2 (5 bases). V was cut by 7 bases and J by 3 bases, with 19 bases left in between. This CDR3 is 15 amino acids long. CDR1 and CDR2 from the germline V gene are LGHNT and FRNRAP.

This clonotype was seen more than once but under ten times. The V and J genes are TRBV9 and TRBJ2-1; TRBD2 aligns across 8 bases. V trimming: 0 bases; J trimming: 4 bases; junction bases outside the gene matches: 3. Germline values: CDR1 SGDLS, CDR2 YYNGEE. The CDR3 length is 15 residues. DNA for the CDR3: TGTGCCAGCAGCGTAGATCCTAGCGGGTACAATGAGCAGTTCTTC. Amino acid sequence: CASSVDPSGYNEQFF.

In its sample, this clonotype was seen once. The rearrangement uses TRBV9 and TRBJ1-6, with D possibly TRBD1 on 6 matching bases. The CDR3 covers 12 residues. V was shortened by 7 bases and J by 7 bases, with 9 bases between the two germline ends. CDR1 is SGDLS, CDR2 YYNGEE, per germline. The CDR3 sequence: CASGGGNSPLHF. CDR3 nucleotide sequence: TGTGCCAGCGGGGGCGGGAATTCACCCCTCCACTTT.

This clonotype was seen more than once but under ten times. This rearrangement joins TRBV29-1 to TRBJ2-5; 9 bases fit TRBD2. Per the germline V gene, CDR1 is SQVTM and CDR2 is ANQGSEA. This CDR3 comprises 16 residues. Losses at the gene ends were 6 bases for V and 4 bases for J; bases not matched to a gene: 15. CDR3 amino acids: CSVPSGMETSRETQYF. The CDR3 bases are TGCAGCGTACCTAGCGGGATGGAGACGTCACGAGAGACCCAGTACTTC.

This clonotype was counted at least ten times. CDR3 in DNA: TGTGCCTCACTCCCGGGGCTAGCGAATGATGAGCAGTTCTTC. Protein product: CASLPGLANDEQFF. The chain couples TRBV2 to TRBJ2-1; tentatively, D is TRBD2 (6 bases). The CDR3 length is 14 residues. Trimming shortened V by 11 bases and J by 8 bases, and 22 bases separated the two germline ends. Germline lookup yields CDR1 SNHLY and CDR2 FYNNEI.

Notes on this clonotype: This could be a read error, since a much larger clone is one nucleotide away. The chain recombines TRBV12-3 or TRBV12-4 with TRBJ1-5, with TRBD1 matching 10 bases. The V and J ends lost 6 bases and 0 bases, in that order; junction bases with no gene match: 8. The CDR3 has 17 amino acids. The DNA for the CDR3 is TGTGCCAGCAGCCCGGGGACAGGGGATTATAGCAATCAGCCCCAGCATTTT. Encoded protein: CASSPGTGDYSNQPQHF.

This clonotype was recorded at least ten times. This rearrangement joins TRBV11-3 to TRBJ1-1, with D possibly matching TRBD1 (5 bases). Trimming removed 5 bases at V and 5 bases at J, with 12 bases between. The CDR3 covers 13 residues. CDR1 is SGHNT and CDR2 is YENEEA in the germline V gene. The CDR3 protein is CASSLGPPTEAFF. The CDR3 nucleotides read TGTGCCAGCAGCCTGGGACCACCGACTGAAGCTTTCTTT.

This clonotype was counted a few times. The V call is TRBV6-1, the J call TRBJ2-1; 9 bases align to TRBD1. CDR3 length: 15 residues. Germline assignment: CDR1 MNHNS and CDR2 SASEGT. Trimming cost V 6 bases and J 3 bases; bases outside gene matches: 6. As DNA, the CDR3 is TGTGCCAGCAGGGTTGACAGGGGGAGCTACAATGAGCAGTTCTTC. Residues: CASRVDRGSYNEQFF.

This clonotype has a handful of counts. DNA of the CDR3: TGTGCCAGCAGCCCGAAGACATCAGGGTTCTATGGCTACACCTTC. Translated: CASSPKTSGFYGYTF. The genes are TRBV3-1 and TRBJ1-2; a weak D match, TRBD1 (5 bases). The V gene's germline CDR1 is LGHDT and CDR2 YNNKEL (reference sequence). Trimming cost V 4 bases and J 4 bases, with 16 bases left between them. This CDR3 spans 15 amino acids.

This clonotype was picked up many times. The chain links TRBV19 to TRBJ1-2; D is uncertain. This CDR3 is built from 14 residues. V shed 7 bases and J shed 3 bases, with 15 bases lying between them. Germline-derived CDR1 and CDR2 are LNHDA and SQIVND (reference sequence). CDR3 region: CASTTTEWDYGYTF. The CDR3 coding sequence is TGTGCCAGTACCACGACGGAATGGGACTATGGCTACACCTTC.

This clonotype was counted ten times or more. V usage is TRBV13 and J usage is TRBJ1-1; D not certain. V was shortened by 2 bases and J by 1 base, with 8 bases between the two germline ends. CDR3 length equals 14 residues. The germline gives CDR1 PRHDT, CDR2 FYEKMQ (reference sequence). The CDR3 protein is CASSLNRGNTEAFF. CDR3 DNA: TGTGCCAGCAGCTTAAATCGGGGGAACACTGAAGCTTTCTTT.

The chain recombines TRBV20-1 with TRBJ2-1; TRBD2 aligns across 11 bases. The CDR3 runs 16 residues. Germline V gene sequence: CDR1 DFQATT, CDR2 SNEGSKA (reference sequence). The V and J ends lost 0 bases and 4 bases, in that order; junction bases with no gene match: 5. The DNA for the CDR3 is TGCAGTGCTAGAGACCTACTAGCGGGGGAATACAATGAGCAGTTCTTC. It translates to CSARDLLAGEYNEQFF.

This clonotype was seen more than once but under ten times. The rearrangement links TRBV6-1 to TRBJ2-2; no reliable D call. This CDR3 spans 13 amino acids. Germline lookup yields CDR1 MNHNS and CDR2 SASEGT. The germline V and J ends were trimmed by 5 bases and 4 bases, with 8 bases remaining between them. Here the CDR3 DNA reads TGTGCCAGCAGTCCGGCCGTCACCGGGGAGCTGTTTTTT. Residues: CASSPAVTGELFF.

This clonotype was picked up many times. For the CDR3, the DNA is TGTGCCAGCAGCTCCCCAAGCGGGGGGATAGACGAGCAGTACTTC. Its protein is CASSSPSGGIDEQYF. V and J are TRBV7-2 and TRBJ2-7; 9 bases map to TRBD2. Germline V lookup: CDR1 SGHTA, CDR2 FQGNSA. J was trimmed by 5 bases and V by 4 bases; bases with no gene match: 9. The CDR3 loop spans 15 amino acids.

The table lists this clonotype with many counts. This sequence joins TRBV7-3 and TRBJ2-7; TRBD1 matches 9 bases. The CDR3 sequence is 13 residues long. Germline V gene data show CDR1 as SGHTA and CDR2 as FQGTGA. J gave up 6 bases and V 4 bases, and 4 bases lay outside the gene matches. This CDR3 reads CASSSGQGLEQYF. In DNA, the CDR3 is TGTGCCAGCAGCTCCGGACAGGGGCTCGAGCAGTACTTC.

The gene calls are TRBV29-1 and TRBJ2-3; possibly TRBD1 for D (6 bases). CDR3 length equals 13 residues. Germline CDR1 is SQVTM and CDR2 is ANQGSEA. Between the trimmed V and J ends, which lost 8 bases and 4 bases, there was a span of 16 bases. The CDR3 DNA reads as TGCAGCTCTGCGACAGGAAGTGCAGATACGCAGTATTTT. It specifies CSSATGSADTQYF.

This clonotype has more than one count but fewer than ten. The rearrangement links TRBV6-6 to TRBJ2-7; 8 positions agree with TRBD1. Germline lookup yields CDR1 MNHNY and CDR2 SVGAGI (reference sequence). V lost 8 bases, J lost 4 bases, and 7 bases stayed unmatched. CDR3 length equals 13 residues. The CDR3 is CASWGTGHYEQYF. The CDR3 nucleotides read TGTGCCAGCTGGGGGACAGGCCATTACGAGCAGTACTTC.

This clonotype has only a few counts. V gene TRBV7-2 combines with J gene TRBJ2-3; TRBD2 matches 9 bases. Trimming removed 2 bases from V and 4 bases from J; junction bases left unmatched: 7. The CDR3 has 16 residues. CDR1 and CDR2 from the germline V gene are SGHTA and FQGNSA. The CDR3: CASSLTAGGPADTQYF. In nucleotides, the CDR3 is TGTGCCAGCAGCTTAACGGCGGGAGGGCCGGCAGATACGCAGTATTTT.

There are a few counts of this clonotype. CDR3 bases: TGCGCCAGCAGCTTGGACGACAGCTATGGCTACACCTTC. Residues: CASSLDDSYGYTF. The rearrangement joins TRBV5-1 to TRBJ1-2, with D possibly matching TRBD1 (5 bases). The CDR3 loop spans 13 amino acids. With 0 bases removed from V and 4 bases from J, the gap between germline ends came to 7 bases. From germline, CDR1 is SGHRS and CDR2 YFSETQ.